This TCR beta chain was found in a study of T cells in Graves' hyperthyroidism and ophthalmopathy. In its sample, this clonotype was seen a few times. Antigen unknown. RNA transcripts provided the source from which TCR beta CDR3 regions were amplified. The HTBI primer set was used in a first-round RT-PCR of the TCR CDR3. TCRdb ran MiXCR on the multiplex PCR reads and lists one entry per CDR3 protein. The sample shows about 500,000 distinct CDR3 sequences, 15% to 20% of them seen only once. Study results and caveats: In simple terms, a model built on 13 V-J features told ophthalmopathy apart from stable hyperthyroidism.

This CDR3 is built from 18 residues. Per germline, CDR1 LNHDA and CDR2 SQIVND (reference sequence). V was clipped by 3 bases and J by 8 bases; unmatched bases: 17. Sequencing was done on a sample of blood. This clonotype was obtained from a woman in her twenties or thirties with Graves' ophthalmopathy. The chain links TRBV19 to TRBJ2-1, with 9 nucleotides matching TRBD2. The CDR3 loop reads CASSMLGRLREGPDEQFF. DNA of the CDR3: TGTGCCAGTAGTATGTTAGGGCGGCTGCGGGAGGGCCCCGATGAGCAGTTCTTC.